The 27 T cell receptor beta chains reported below all come from one sample, sequenced in a study of Graves' ophthalmopathy and Graves' hyperthyroidism. Scientists amplified the TCR beta CDR3 regions from RNA transcripts. The first-round RT-PCR employed HTBI primers together with the Qiagen OneStep RT-PCR kit. A multiplex PCR was then performed as the second round. TCRdb called the multiplex PCR reads again in MiXCR, with one record for every CDR3 protein. The table lists some 160,000 distinct CDR3 sequences, around two fifths of them singletons. Sequenced: peripheral blood. These receptors were taken from a man aged 25-45 years with Graves' ophthalmopathy.

The chain couples TRBV12-3 or TRBV12-4 to TRBJ1-1, with TRBD1 as a possible D gene (5 bases). V was clipped by 7 bases and J by 4 bases, with 16 bases between them. The CDR3 has 14 amino acids. The CDR3 DNA reads as TGTGCCAGCACCCCTTTATTGGGGGGCACTGAAGCTTTCTTT. Translated, it gives CASTPLLGGTEAFF.

This clonotype was observed at least ten times. The J gene is TRBJ1-5, the V gene TRBV30, with no clear D. V was cut by 2 bases and J by 5 bases, with 10 bases left in between. CDR1 is GTSNPN, CDR2 SVGIG, per germline (reference sequence). The CDR3 is 13 residues long. The CDR3: CAWSLAAHQPQHF. CDR3 nucleotides: TGTGCCTGGAGTCTCGCAGCCCATCAGCCCCAGCATTTT.

This clonotype came up many times. The CDR3 nucleotides read TGCGCCAGCAGCCAGAACGATAACTATGGCTACACCTTC. Translating gives CASSQNDNYGYTF. The V call is TRBV5-1, the J call TRBJ1-2, with unresolved D. Germline loops: CDR1 SGHRS, CDR2 YFSETQ. This CDR3 comprises 13 residues. The V end lost 4 bases, the J end lost 1 base, and 8 bases lay between the germline ends.

This clonotype came up many times. The chain is built from TRBV7-2 and TRBJ2-4; TRBD1 matches 7 bases. CDR1 SGHTA and CDR2 FQGNSA come from the germline V gene. With 2 bases clipped from V and 3 bases from J, the junction kept 4 bases outside the gene matches. This CDR3 has 15 residues. DNA of the CDR3: TGTGCCAGCAGCTTATTAGGGGGCGTCAAAAACATTCAGTACTTC. Its translation: CASSLLGGVKNIQYF.

The table lists this clonotype with many counts. CDR3 DNA: TGTGCCACCAGTGCCCAAATGACGGGTGAAGCTTTCTTT. Residues: CATSAQMTGEAFF. This sequence joins TRBV24-1 and TRBJ1-1; D is uncertain. In germline, CDR1 is KGHDR, CDR2 SFDVKD. CDR3 length equals 13 residues. Trimming removed 5 bases at V and 7 bases at J, with 13 bases between.

V and J are TRBV6-5 and TRBJ1-1; perhaps TRBD1 as D (6 bases). Germline assignment: CDR1 MNHEY and CDR2 SVGAGI. Trimming took off 0 bases at V and 3 bases at J, with 17 bases between the two ends. CDR3 size: 17 residues. CDR3 loop: CASSYSFEGERDTEAFF. CDR3 nucleotides: TGTGCCAGCAGTTACTCGTTCGAGGGGGAGCGGGACACTGAAGCTTTCTTT.

There are many counts of this clonotype. V is TRBV18 and J is TRBJ1-6; D remains ambiguous. CDR1 and CDR2 from the germline V gene are KGHSH and LQKENI. CDR3 length: 13 amino acids. V lost 3 bases and J 11 bases, leaving 11 bases between the germline ends. The CDR3 sequence: CASSPGNQTPLHF. The DNA of the CDR3 is TGTGCCAGCTCACCGGGAAACCAGACACCCCTCCACTTT.

At least ten counts were recorded for this clonotype. This chain uses TRBV7-2 with TRBJ2-2; weak D call: TRBD2 (7 bases). The CDR3 extends over 15 amino acids. Deletions cut 7 bases from V and 6 bases from J, with 18 bases between. Germline CDR1 is SGHTA and CDR2 is FQGNSA. The CDR3 DNA reads as TGTGCCAGCACCCCTCGGGGGGCGCGGCCCGGGGAGCTGTTTTTT. The encoded protein is CASTPRGARPGELFF.

The chain joins TRBV19 to TRBJ2-2, with D tentatively TRBD1 (7 bases). Trimming stripped 9 bases from V and 3 bases from J, with 11 bases between. This CDR3 region has 13 residues. Germline V gene lookup returns CDR1 LNHDA and CDR2 SQIVND (reference sequence). CDR3 bases: TGTGCCAGCAGGGGGGCGGACACCGGGGAGCTGTTTTTT. The encoded protein is CASRGADTGELFF.

The chain employs TRBV3-1 and TRBJ2-7; 8 bases are a match to TRBD1. V shed 5 bases and J 4 bases; nucleotides not matched to a gene: 4. Germline V gene lookup returns CDR1 LGHDT and CDR2 YNNKEL (reference sequence). This CDR3 region has 13 residues. CDR3 in DNA: TGTGCCAGCAGCAGACAGGGGCAATACGAGCAGTACTTC. This encodes CASSRQGQYEQYF.

The chain combines TRBV6-1 with TRBJ1-1; possible D gene TRBD1, 6 bases. Trimming cost V 6 bases and J 8 bases, with 10 bases left between them. The CDR3 runs 11 residues. The germline CDR1 and CDR2 sequences are MNHNS and SASEGT. CDR3 loop: CASRAGTEAFF. CDR3 in DNA: TGTGCCAGCAGAGCCGGGACAGAAGCTTTCTTT.

This clonotype occurred a few times. The V and J genes are TRBV6-2 or TRBV6-3 and TRBJ2-7; TRBD1 aligns across 8 bases. The CDR3 runs to 13 residues. Germline CDR1 reads MNHEY; CDR2 reads SVGEGT. V dropped 8 bases and J dropped 2; count of bases not matched to a gene: 5. The CDR3 nucleotides are TGTGCCAGCGGGACAGGTGGGGCCTACGAGCAGTACTTC. It codes for CASGTGGAYEQYF.

At least ten counts were recorded for this clonotype. This chain connects TRBV12-3 or TRBV12-4 to TRBJ2-5, with TRBD1 matching 10 bases. The CDR3 runs to 14 residues. V trimming: 3 bases; J trimming: 3 bases; junction bases outside the gene matches: 1. The CDR3 loop reads CASSLGQGKETQYF. DNA for the CDR3: TGTGCCAGCAGTTTGGGACAGGGGAAAGAGACCCAGTACTTC.

The chain recombines TRBV20-1 with TRBJ2-7; tentatively, D is TRBD2 (5 bases). Trimming shortened V by 1 base and J by 1 base, and 11 bases separated the two germline ends. The CDR3 covers 14 residues. The V gene's germline CDR1 is DFQATT and CDR2 SNEGSKA (reference sequence). The CDR3 is CSARVGELSYEQYF. CDR3 coding DNA: TGCAGTGCTAGAGTGGGAGAATTATCCTACGAGCAGTACTTC.

The V gene is TRBV12-3 or TRBV12-4, the J gene TRBJ2-7; 8 nucleotides line up with TRBD2. The CDR3 consists of 14 residues. Unmatched junction bases numbered 8, after V lost 6 bases and J lost 4 bases. CDR3 in DNA: TGTGCCAGCAGAACCACTAGCGGAGGGTACGAGCAGTACTTC. It yields the protein CASRTTSGGYEQYF.

The rearrangement links TRBV2 to TRBJ2-7; D is ambiguous. This CDR3 has 12 residues. V was shortened by 4 bases and J by 13 bases, with 17 bases between the two germline ends. CDR1 is SNHLY, CDR2 FYNNEI, per germline. CDR3 nucleotides: TGTGCCAGCAGTGTTCAGCCACAAAGCTTATACTTC. Translation: CASSVQPQSLYF.

This rearrangement joins TRBV6-2 or TRBV6-3 to TRBJ2-7; a weak D match, TRBD1 (5 bases). Germline V gene sequence: CDR1 MNHEY, CDR2 SVGEGT. The CDR3 sequence is 15 residues long. Trimming cost V 6 bases and J 3 bases, with 18 bases left between them. The CDR3 spells CASRPAGAEYYEQYF. CDR3 coding DNA: TGTGCCAGCAGGCCCGCTGGGGCGGAATACTACGAGCAGTACTTC.

V usage is TRBV28 and J usage is TRBJ2-5, with D possibly being TRBD1 (5 bases). Germline CDR1 MDHEN, CDR2 SYDVKM. The CDR3 has 15 amino acids. V was clipped by 5 bases and J by 2 bases, with 15 bases between them. CDR3 DNA: TGTGCCAGCAGTGACCTTTTGGGGCAACAAGAGACCCAGTACTTC. Translation: CASSDLLGQQETQYF.

This clonotype was seen repeatedly, ten times or more. The rearrangement uses TRBV7-8 and TRBJ2-7, with D hard to call. The CDR3 extends over 13 amino acids. From germline, CDR1 is SGHVS and CDR2 FQNEAQ. The V and J ends lost 2 bases and 7 bases respectively, with 12 bases between them. CDR3 sequence: CASSLSRLGEQYF. Here the CDR3 DNA reads TGTGCCAGCAGCTTAAGCCGTTTAGGGGAGCAGTACTTC.

The genes are TRBV2 and TRBJ1-2; D ambiguous. This CDR3 comprises 14 residues. Germline CDR1 and CDR2: SNHLY and FYNNEI. V shed 2 bases and J shed 4 bases, with 11 bases lying between them. The CDR3 nucleotides are TGTGCCAGCAGTGAAATGGACGTAGTCTATGGCTACACCTTC. Its protein product is CASSEMDVVYGYTF.

This clonotype was seen at least ten times. CDR3 loop: CSARASLSSYEQYF. In DNA, the CDR3 is TGCAGTGCTAGAGCTAGCCTTAGCTCCTACGAGCAGTACTTC. The chain recombines TRBV20-1 with TRBJ2-7; a weak D match, TRBD2 (5 bases). V shed 1 base and J shed 0 bases, with 10 bases lying between them. CDR1 is DFQATT, CDR2 SNEGSKA, per germline (reference sequence). CDR3 size: 14 residues.

This rearrangement joins TRBV7-2 to TRBJ1-2; TRBD1 might be the D (6 bases). Germline values: CDR1 SGHTA, CDR2 FQGNSA. The CDR3 extends over 14 amino acids. Between the trimmed V and J ends, which lost 6 bases and 3 bases, there was a span of 14 bases. This CDR3 reads CASRGGGSHYGYTF. CDR3 DNA: TGTGCCAGCAGGGGAGGGGGGTCTCACTATGGCTACACCTTC.

CDR3 sequence: CASSLGTGAWNSPLHF. CDR3 bases: TGTGCCAGCAGTTTAGGGACAGGGGCTTGGAATTCACCCCTCCACTTT. The chain couples TRBV12-3 or TRBV12-4 to TRBJ1-6; 9 positions agree with TRBD1. V gave up 1 base and J gave up 7 bases; unmatched junction bases: 5. The CDR3 has 16 amino acids.

This clonotype came up many times. V usage is TRBV4-1 and J usage is TRBJ2-5; 9 nucleotides agree with TRBD2. The CDR3 sequence is 16 residues long. With 0 bases clipped from V and 2 bases from J, the junction kept 4 bases outside the gene matches. In germline, CDR1 is MGHRA, CDR2 YSYEKL. The CDR3 loop reads CASSQDKGLAQETQYF. Written as DNA, the CDR3 is TGCGCCAGCAGCCAAGATAAGGGACTAGCACAAGAGACCCAGTACTTC.

This clonotype was seen once. The chain carries TRBV7-2 and TRBJ1-1; a weak D match, TRBD1 (6 bases). CDR1 SGHTA and CDR2 FQGNSA come from the germline V gene. The length of the CDR3 is 15 residues. Trimming stripped 5 bases from V and 2 bases from J, with 15 bases between. This CDR3 reads CASSRGGAGNTEAFF. CDR3 DNA sequence: TGTGCCAGCAGCCGTGGGGGGGCGGGAAACACTGAAGCTTTCTTT.

This clonotype was seen a handful of times. V gene TRBV12-3 or TRBV12-4 combines with J gene TRBJ1-2; TRBD1 might be the D (5 bases). V lost 5 bases and J lost 3, with 13 bases in between. The CDR3 is made up of 14 amino acids. The CDR3 coding sequence is TGTGCCAGCAGTCTACAGGCTTTGGACTATGGCTACACCTTC. It is translated as CASSLQALDYGYTF.

CDR3 sequence: CASSLHSGANVLTF. The CDR3 region has the DNA TGTGCCAGCAGTCTTCACTCTGGGGCCAACGTCCTGACTTTC. The chain uses TRBV28 and TRBJ2-6; D not certain. This CDR3 region has 14 residues. V lost 5 bases, J lost 0 bases, and 5 bases lay in between. Per germline, CDR1 MDHEN and CDR2 SYDVKM. The full variable domain, in which reference TRBV28 and TRBJ2-6 provide the parts outside the CDR3, is DVKVTQSSRYLVKRTGEKVFLECVQDMDHENMFWYRQDPGLGLRLIYFSYDVKMKEKGDIPEGYSVSREKKERFSLILESASTNQTSMYLCASSLHSGANVLTFGAGSRLTVL.